This record concerns one T cell receptor (beta chain) sequence. This sample stems from a study of blood T cell repertoires in COVID-19. Study overall: The cDNA or gDNA used as material had been derived from T cells, B-cell-depleted T cells, or PBMCs.

This CDR3 has 16 amino acids. Germline-derived CDR1 and CDR2 are SGHNT and YENEEA. The ends were cut back, 5 bases at V and 7 bases at J, with 20 bases in the middle. Original analysis: Quantification of nucleated cells was approximated via reference gene primer amplification. Clones were sequenced by immunoSEQ multiplex PCR, and TCRdb holds only the in-frame ones, with some missing. That table is the source of V, J and clone size, and D and trimming were worked out from the DNA. The profile shows about 100,000 clones, roughly four fifths of them singletons. The V gene is TRBV11-3, the J gene TRBJ1-4; possibly TRBD1 for D (5 bases). This sequence originates from a man aged 60 to 69 with acute or convalescent COVID-19. The sequenced sample consisted of peripheral blood. The CDR3: CASSPDLVRGGEKLFF. The DNA for the CDR3 is TGTGCCAGCAGCCCCGACCTGGTGAGGGGAGGTGAAAAACTGTTTTTT.